The 9 T cell receptor beta chains in this list originate from one sample, sequenced in a study of T-cell memory formation after mild COVID-19. MiXCR, run by TCRdb on the 5' RACE reads, gives a single entry per CDR3 protein. The sample holds hundreds of thousands of distinct CDR3 sequences, 15% seen once. The sequenced material came from PBMCs or a T cell subset sorted from them (not recorded which). The receptor source for this set is a man younger than 35 who had mild COVID-19 (a few samples of this study predate the infection). Cell type and time point are not known.

DNA for the CDR3: TGTGCCAACCCCCCAGGACGAACCGGAGAGACCCAGTACTTC. Translating gives CANPPGRTGETQYF. The chain employs TRBV21-1 and TRBJ2-5; the table's D gene call, TRBD1, was not cross checked with the DNA. TRBV21-1 represents a pseudogene. The CDR3 totals 14 residues.

The J gene is TRBJ1-1, the V gene TRBV29-1, with unresolved D. V lost 6 bases and J lost 1, with 6 bases in between. The CDR3 spans 11 residues. Germline V gene data show CDR1 as SQVTM and CDR2 as ANQGSEA. DNA for the CDR3: TGCAGCGTGACCCCGAACACTGAAGCTTTCTTT. Encoded protein: CSVTPNTEAFF.

There are a few counts of this clonotype. The rearrangement joins TRBV5-1 to TRBJ2-3; perhaps D is TRBD1 or TRBD2 (5 bases each). Germline V gene data show CDR1 as SGHRS and CDR2 as YFSETQ. Trimming shortened V by 4 bases and J by 1 base, and 10 bases separated the two germline ends. The CDR3 covers 14 residues. The CDR3 here is CASSGTAGTDTQYF. CDR3 nucleotide sequence: TGCGCCAGCAGCGGGACCGCGGGCACAGATACGCAGTATTTT.

V gene TRBV5-3 combines with J gene TRBJ2-3; 8 positions match TRBD2. TRBV5-3 is classed as an ORF, of uncertain function. The CDR3 consists of 15 residues. The J segment lost 3 bases and the V segment lost 5 bases, leaving 8 bases of the junction unmatched. In DNA form, the CDR3 reads TGTGCCAGAAGACCGAGCGGGGGCCGGACAGATACGCAGTATTTT. Protein: CARRPSGGRTDTQYF.

A few counts support this clonotype. CDR3 loop: CASSKTSGAYNEQFF. The CDR3 DNA is TGCGCCAGCAGCAAAACTAGCGGGGCCTACAATGAGCAGTTCTTC. The chain has TRBV5-1 and TRBJ2-1, with 10 bases fitting TRBD2. CDR1 SGHRS and CDR2 YFSETQ come from the germline V gene. Germline trimming cut 4 bases from V and 2 bases from J; bases unmatched to any gene: 3. The CDR3 has 15 residues.

The gene calls are TRBV19 and TRBJ1-5; 8 bases line up with TRBD1. V shed 1 base and J 0 bases; nucleotides not matched to a gene: 8. Germline assignment: CDR1 LNHDA and CDR2 SQIVND (reference sequence). CDR3 length equals 18 residues. CDR3 residues: CASSIVHRGDYSNQPQHF. The CDR3 coding sequence is TGTGCCAGTAGTATAGTTCACAGGGGGGATTATAGCAATCAGCCCCAGCATTTT.

The CDR3 region has the DNA TGCAGCGTTGTAATAGGCGGAACCAAATTCGCGAACACCGGGGAGCTGTTTTTT. This sequence encodes CSVVIGGTKFANTGELFF. The chain employs TRBV29-1 and TRBJ2-2; no clear D gene. V gave up 4 bases and J gave up 0 bases, with 21 bases separating them. Germline V gene lookup returns CDR1 SQVTM and CDR2 ANQGSEA. The CDR3 has 18 residues.

This clonotype was counted only a few times. V gene TRBV28 combines with J gene TRBJ2-5, with D unclear. The germline V and J ends were trimmed by 2 bases and 3 bases, with 7 bases remaining between them. Germline-derived CDR1 and CDR2 are MDHEN and SYDVKM. The CDR3 loop spans 13 amino acids. CDR3 nucleotide sequence: TGTGCCAGCAGTTTAACCCTCAAAGAGACCCAGTACTTC. Translation: CASSLTLKETQYF.

V is TRBV6-5 and J is TRBJ2-5; D call uncertain. This CDR3 contains 15 residues. Trimming shortened V by 5 bases and J by 1 base, and 14 bases separated the two germline ends. The germline V gene encodes CDR1 MNHEY and CDR2 SVGAGI. The CDR3 reads CASSLATSSQETQYF. In DNA form, the CDR3 reads TGTGCCAGCAGTCTGGCCACCTCTAGCCAAGAGACCCAGTACTTC.